Sequencing of this TCR beta chain was carried out in a study of CD8+ T cells in alopecia areata. This clone appeared a few times. cDNA reverse transcribed from extracted RNA served as the sequencing template. Here immunoSEQ multiplex PCR was the method, and the copy in TCRdb shows in-frame clones only, minus some. Of over 110,000 clones detected, about 47% appear once; the ten largest clones hold roughly 0.92%. Germline V gene lookup returns CDR1 SGDLS and CDR2 YYNGEE. V shed 0 bases, J shed 4 bases, and the junction held 9 bases outside the gene matches. The CDR3 is made up of 16 amino acids. This receptor was identified in a human donor with alopecia areata. The specimen comprised CD4+ T cells sorted from blood, sampled at week 0. The chain combines TRBV9 with TRBJ2-7; 8 bases are shared with TRBD2. The CDR3 reads CASSVDPSGRGYEQYF. The CDR3 DNA reads as TGTGCCAGCAGCGTAGACCCCAGCGGGAGAGGTTACGAGCAGTACTTC. Looking up the rest from reference TRBV9 and TRBJ2-7 gives the full variable domain: DSGVTQTPKHLITATGQRVTLRCSPRSGDLSVYWYQQSLDQGLQFLIQYYNGEERAKGNILERFSAQQFPDLHSELNLSSLELGDSALYFCASSVDPSGRGYEQYFGPGTRLTVT.